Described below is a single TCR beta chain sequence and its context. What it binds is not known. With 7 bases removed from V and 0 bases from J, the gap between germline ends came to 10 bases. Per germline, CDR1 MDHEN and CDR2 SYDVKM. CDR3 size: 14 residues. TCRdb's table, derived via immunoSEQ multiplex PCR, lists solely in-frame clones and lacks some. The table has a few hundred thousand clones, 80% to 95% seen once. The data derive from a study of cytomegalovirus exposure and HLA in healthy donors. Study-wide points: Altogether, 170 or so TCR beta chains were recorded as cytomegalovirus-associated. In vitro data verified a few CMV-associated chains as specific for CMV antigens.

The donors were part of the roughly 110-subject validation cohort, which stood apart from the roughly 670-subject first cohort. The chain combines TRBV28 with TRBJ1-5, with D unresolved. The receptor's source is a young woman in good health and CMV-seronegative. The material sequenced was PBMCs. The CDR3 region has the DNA TGTGCCAGCACCGGGATCGTTAGCAATCAGCCCCAGCATTTT. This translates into CASTGIVSNQPQHF.